This T cell receptor (beta chain) comes out of a study of metastatic and nonmetastatic thyroid tumors. Study information: The study looked at repertoires side by side in blood and in tumor or nodule tissue from malignant and benign thyroid patients.

The CDR3 is made up of 13 amino acids. The ends were cut back, 4 bases at V and 7 bases at J, with 11 bases in the middle. CDR1 and CDR2 from the germline V gene are LNHNV and YYDKDF (reference sequence). As processed by the authors: Between-group CDR3 differences, defined by clinicopathological status, yielded a distant-metastasis classifier for papillary thyroid cancer. Using MiXCR, TCRdb re-called clones from the PCR reads. The authors' filters were not applied to this entry. The sample gives tens of thousands of clones, more than 15% of which show up once; about 4.6% is in the top ten. Overall study findings and caveats: Reportedly, malignant thyroid tumors had significantly higher TCR beta diversity than benign nodules, in blood and tumor.

The entire patient cohort was treatment-naive prior to thyroid surgery. This clone is deemed medium-sized. The antigen is undetermined. What was sequenced was blood. This sequence originates from a male donor with papillary thyroid cancer or a benign thyroid nodule (not recorded which). Some clones in this sample may be carry-over from other donors' samples. The chain is built from TRBV15 and TRBJ1-5; no firm D call. The DNA for the CDR3 is TGTGCCACCAGCAACGGGGTCGGGCAGCCCCAGCATTTT. Translation gives CATSNGVGQPQHF.